This T cell receptor (beta chain) was captured by sequencing in a study of PD-1 blockade in classical Hodgkin lymphoma. Whole-study findings and limits: Before treatment, complete responders showed about the same diversity as newly diagnosed patients. When set against healthy donors, newly diagnosed patients were reported to show lower baseline TCR diversity. Individuals initiating nivolumab under 1 year after ASCT were excluded. Significant TCR diversity gains by C4D1 occurred in CD4+ but not CD8+ cells.

This clone is labeled as medium-sized. Antigen: not known. Exposure to brentuximab vedotin varied, and each patient had relapsed following autologous stem cell transplantation. Using immunoSEQ multiplex PCR, the repertoire was profiled, and TCRdb retains in-frame clones only, with some absent. Here the sample spans some 38,000 clones, less than 85% being singletons. This clonotype was sampled from a human donor with classical Hodgkin lymphoma. The sequencing here drew on peripheral blood mononuclear cells (PBMCs), taken before the second cycle of nivolumab.

The CDR3 here is CASSLARQGLYGYTF. The CDR3 coding sequence is TGTGCCAGCAGCTTAGCTAGGCAGGGCCTCTATGGCTACACCTTC. The V gene is TRBV7-9, the J gene TRBJ1-2; TRBD1 might be the D (5 bases). This CDR3 comprises 15 residues. Germline assignment: CDR1 SEHNR and CDR2 FQNEAQ (reference sequence). V lost 0 bases and J 4 bases, leaving 12 bases between the germline ends. The variable domain in full, completed from reference TRBV7-9 and TRBJ1-2, reads DTGVSQNPRHKITKRGQNVTFRCDPISEHNRLYWYRQTLGQGPEFLTYFQNEAQLEKSRLLSDRFSAERPKGSFSTLEIQRTEQGDSAMYLCASSLARQGLYGYTFGSGTRLTVV.